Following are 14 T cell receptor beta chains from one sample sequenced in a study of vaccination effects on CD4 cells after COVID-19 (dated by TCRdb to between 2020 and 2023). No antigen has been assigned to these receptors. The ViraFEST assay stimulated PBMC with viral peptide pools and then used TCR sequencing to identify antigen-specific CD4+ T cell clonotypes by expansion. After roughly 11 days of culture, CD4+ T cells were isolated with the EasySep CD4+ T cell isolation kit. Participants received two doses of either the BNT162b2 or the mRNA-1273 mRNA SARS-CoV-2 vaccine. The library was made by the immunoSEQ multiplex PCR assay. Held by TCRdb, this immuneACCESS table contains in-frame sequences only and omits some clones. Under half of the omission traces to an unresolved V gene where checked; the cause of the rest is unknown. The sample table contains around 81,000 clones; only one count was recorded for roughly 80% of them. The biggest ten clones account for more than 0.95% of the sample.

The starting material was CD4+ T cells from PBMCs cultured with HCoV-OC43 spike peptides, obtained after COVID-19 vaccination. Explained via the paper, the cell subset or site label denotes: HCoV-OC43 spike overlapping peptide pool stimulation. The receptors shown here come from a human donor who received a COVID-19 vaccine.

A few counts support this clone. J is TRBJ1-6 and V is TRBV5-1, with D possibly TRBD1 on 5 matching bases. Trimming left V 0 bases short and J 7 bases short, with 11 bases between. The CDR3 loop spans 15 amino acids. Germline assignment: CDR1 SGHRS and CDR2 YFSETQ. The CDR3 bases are TGCGCCAGCAGCTTGGCCATCCCAGGGAATTCACCCCTCCACTTT. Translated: CASSLAIPGNSPLHF.

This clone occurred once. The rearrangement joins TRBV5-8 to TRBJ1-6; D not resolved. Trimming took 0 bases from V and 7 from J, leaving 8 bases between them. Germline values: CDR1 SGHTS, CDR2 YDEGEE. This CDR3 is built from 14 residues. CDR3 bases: TGTGCCAGCAGCTTGGGACAACCGAATTCACCCCTCCACTTT. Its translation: CASSLGQPNSPLHF.

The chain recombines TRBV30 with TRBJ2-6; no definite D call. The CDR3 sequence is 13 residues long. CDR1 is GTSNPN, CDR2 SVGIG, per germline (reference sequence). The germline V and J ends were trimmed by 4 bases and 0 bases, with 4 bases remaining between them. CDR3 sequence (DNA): TGTGCCTGGACAGCCTCTGGGGCCAACGTCCTGACTTTC. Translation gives CAWTASGANVLTF.

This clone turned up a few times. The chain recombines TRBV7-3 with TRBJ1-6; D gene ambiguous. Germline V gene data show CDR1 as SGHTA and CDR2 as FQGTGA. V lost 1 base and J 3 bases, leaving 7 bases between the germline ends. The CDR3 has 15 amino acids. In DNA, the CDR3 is TGTGCCAGCAGCTTAAGGGGTGACTATAATTCACCCCTCCACTTT. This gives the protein CASSLRGDYNSPLHF.

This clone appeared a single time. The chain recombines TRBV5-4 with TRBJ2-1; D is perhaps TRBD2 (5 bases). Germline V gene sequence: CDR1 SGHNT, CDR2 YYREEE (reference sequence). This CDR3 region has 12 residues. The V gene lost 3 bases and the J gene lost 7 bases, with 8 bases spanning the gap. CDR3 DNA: TGTGCCAGCAGCTACGGGGATAATGAGCAGTTCTTC. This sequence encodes CASSYGDNEQFF. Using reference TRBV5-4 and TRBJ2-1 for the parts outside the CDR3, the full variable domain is ETGVTQSPTHLIKTRGQQVTLRCSSQSGHNTVSWYQQALGQGPQFIFQYYREEENGRGNFPPRFSGLQFPNYSSELNVNALELDDSALYLCASSYGDNEQFFGPGTRLTVL.

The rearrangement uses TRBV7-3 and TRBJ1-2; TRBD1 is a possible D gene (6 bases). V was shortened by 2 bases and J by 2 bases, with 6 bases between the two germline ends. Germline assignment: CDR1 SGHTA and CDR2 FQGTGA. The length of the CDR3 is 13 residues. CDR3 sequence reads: CASSLGQNYGYTF. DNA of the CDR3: TGTGCCAGCAGCTTAGGACAGAACTATGGCTACACCTTC.

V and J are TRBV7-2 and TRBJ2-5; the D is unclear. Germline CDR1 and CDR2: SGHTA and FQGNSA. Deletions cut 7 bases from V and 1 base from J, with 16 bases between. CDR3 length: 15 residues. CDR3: CASTSQLTTQETQYF. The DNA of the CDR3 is TGTGCCAGCACATCCCAGCTTACTACCCAAGAGACCCAGTACTTC.

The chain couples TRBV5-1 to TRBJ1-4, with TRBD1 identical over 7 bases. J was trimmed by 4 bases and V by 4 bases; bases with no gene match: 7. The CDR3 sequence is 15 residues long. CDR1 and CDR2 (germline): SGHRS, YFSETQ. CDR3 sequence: CASSGLGQNNEKLFF. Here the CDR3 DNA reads TGCGCCAGCAGCGGCCTGGGACAGAATAATGAAAAACTGTTTTTT.

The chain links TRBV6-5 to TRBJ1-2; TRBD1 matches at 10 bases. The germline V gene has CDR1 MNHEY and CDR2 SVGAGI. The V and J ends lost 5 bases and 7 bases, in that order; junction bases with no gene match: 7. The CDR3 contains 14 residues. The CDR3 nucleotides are TGTGCCAGCAGTCGCCGGGACAGGGGCTCTGGCTACACCTTC. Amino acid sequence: CASSRRDRGSGYTF.

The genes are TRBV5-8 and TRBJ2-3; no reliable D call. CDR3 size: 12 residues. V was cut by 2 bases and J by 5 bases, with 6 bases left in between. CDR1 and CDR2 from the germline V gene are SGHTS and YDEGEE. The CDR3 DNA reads TGTGCCAGCAGCTTTGGGCGAGATACGCAGTATTTT. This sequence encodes CASSFGRDTQYF.

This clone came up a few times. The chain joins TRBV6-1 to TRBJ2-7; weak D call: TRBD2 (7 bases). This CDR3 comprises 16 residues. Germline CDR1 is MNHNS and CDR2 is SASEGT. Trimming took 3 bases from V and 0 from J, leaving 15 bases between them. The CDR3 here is CASSDQGRGASYEQYV. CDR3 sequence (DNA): TGTGCCAGCAGTGATCAGGGGAGGGGGGCCTCCTACGAGCAGTACGTC.

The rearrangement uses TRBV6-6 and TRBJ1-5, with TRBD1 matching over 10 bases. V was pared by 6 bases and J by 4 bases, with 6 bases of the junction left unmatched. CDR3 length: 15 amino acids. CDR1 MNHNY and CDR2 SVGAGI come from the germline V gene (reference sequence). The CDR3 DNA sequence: TGTGCCAGCAGAGAGACAGGGGGCCGGAATCAGCCCCAGCATTTT. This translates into CASRETGGRNQPQHF.

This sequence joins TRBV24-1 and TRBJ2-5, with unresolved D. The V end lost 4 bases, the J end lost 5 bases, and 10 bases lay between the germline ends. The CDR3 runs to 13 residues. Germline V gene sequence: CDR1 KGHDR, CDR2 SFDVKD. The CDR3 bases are TGTGCCACCAGTGACGAACATAGGGAGACCCAGTACTTC. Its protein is CATSDEHRETQYF.

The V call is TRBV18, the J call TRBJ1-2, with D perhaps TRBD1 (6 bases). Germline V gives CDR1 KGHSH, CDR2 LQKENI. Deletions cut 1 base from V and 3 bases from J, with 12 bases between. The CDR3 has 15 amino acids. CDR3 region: CASSPRGGSDYGYTF. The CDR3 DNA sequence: TGTGCCAGCTCACCACGAGGGGGTAGCGACTATGGCTACACCTTC.